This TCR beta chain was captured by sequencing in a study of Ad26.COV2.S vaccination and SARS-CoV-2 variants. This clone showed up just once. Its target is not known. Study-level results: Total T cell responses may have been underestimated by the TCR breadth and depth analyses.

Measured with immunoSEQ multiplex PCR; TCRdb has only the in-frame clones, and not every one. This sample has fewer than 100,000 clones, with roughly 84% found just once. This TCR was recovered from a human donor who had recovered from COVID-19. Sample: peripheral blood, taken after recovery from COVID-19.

The CDR3 DNA reads TGTGCCGGGAGAGACAGGAATTCACCCCTCCACTTT. Translating gives CAGRDRNSPLHF. V is TRBV7-9 and J is TRBJ1-6; weak D call: TRBD1 (6 bases). V lost 11 bases, J lost 7 bases, and 12 bases lay in between. The CDR3 is made up of 12 amino acids. Per germline, CDR1 SEHNR and CDR2 FQNEAQ (reference sequence).